Following are 25 T cell receptor beta chains from one sample sequenced in a study of Ad26.COV2.S vaccination and SARS-CoV-2 variants. The method was immunoSEQ multiplex PCR; TCRdb's version includes in-frame clones alone and lacks a portion of them. This sample yields 180,000 or so clones, of which 70% to 90% are seen a single time; 4.5% to 7.5% belongs to the top ten. Sequencing used peripheral blood, obtained after recovery from COVID-19. The receptors derive from a human donor who had recovered from COVID-19.

This chain uses TRBV28 with TRBJ2-3, with D perhaps matching TRBD2 (5 bases). Germline CDR1 is MDHEN and CDR2 is SYDVKM. V was clipped by 6 bases and J by 1 base, with 11 bases between them. The CDR3 loop spans 14 amino acids. In DNA form, the CDR3 reads TGTGCCAGCAGCCGCGGGTGGGGCACAGATACGCAGTATTTT. As protein: CASSRGWGTDTQYF.

This chain joins TRBV19 and TRBJ2-1; 12 bases agree with TRBD2. The CDR3 sequence is 17 residues long. Germline-derived CDR1 and CDR2 are LNHDA and SQIVND (reference sequence). The trim removed 3 bases at V and 0 bases at J, leaving 3 bases unmatched. CDR3 sequence (DNA): TGTGCCAGTAGTATTAGACTAGCGGGGGCCTCCTACAATGAGCAGTTCTTC. It translates to CASSIRLAGASYNEQFF.

There are a few counts of this clone. The chain is built from TRBV10-3 and TRBJ1-5; TRBD1 might be the D (5 bases). V lost 5 bases to trimming and J lost 4 bases, with 12 bases between them. The CDR3 consists of 14 residues. CDR1 ENHRY and CDR2 SYGVKD come from the germline V gene. This chain's CDR3 is CAISNTGGNQPQHF. CDR3 coding DNA: TGTGCCATCAGTAATACCGGGGGGAATCAGCCCCAGCATTTT.

This clone was seen only a few times. The chain has TRBV11-2 and TRBJ1-5; D might be TRBD1 (5 bases). The V gene lost 0 bases and the J gene lost 11 bases, with 8 bases spanning the gap. The length of the CDR3 is 12 residues. Germline loops: CDR1 SGHAT, CDR2 FQNNGV. CDR3 sequence reads: CASSLEAGAQHF. Here the CDR3 DNA reads TGTGCCAGCAGCTTAGAGGCGGGGGCCCAGCATTTT.

This clone appeared once. As DNA, the CDR3 is TGTGCCAGCAGTGAAGAGGGGCAGGGGGCCTACGAGCAGTACTTC. Translated: CASSEEGQGAYEQYF. This rearrangement joins TRBV2 to TRBJ2-7; TRBD1 matches 7 bases. Germline V gene lookup returns CDR1 SNHLY and CDR2 FYNNEI. The CDR3 length is 15 residues. The V and J ends lost 1 base and 2 bases, in that order; junction bases with no gene match: 5.

This chain uses TRBV5-6 with TRBJ1-3; D ambiguous. The CDR3 has 15 residues. The ends were cut back, 4 bases at V and 1 base at J, with 12 bases in the middle. In germline, CDR1 is SGHDT, CDR2 YYEEEE. The CDR3 reads CASSAWRFSGNTIYF. DNA of the CDR3: TGTGCCAGCAGCGCATGGCGGTTTTCTGGAAACACCATATATTTT.

The chain employs TRBV7-9 and TRBJ2-2; 14 bases match TRBD2. V was pared by 3 bases and J by 1 base, with 4 bases of the junction left unmatched. From germline, CDR1 is SEHNR and CDR2 FQNEAQ (reference sequence). This CDR3 spans 18 amino acids. This CDR3 reads CASSFGLAGGLNTGELFF. CDR3 sequence (DNA): TGTGCCAGCAGCTTCGGACTAGCGGGAGGACTGAACACCGGGGAGCTGTTTTTT. The entire variable domain, with the rest obtained from reference TRBV7-9 and TRBJ2-2, is as follows: DTGVSQNPRHKITKRGQNVTFRCDPISEHNRLYWYRQTLGQGPEFLTYFQNEAQLEKSRLLSDRFSAERPKGSFSTLEIQRTEQGDSAMYLCASSFGLAGGLNTGELFFGEGSRLTVL.

The genes are TRBV19 and TRBJ2-7, with TRBD2 matching over 10 bases. The CDR3 contains 16 residues. V shed 1 base and J 1 base; nucleotides not matched to a gene: 4. Germline CDR1 LNHDA, CDR2 SQIVND (reference sequence). In DNA, the CDR3 is TGTGCCAGTAGTATAGGCCCAGCGGGAGGGTCCTACGAGCAGTACTTC. Amino acids: CASSIGPAGGSYEQYF.

The gene calls are TRBV9 and TRBJ2-6; D is unclear. There are 14 residues in the CDR3. In germline, CDR1 is SGDLS, CDR2 YYNGEE. Trimming stripped 4 bases from V and 2 bases from J, with 7 bases between. Here the CDR3 reads CASSSFTGANVLTF. The CDR3 DNA reads TGTGCCAGCAGCTCCTTTACTGGGGCCAACGTCCTGACTTTC.

This chain uses TRBV5-8 with TRBJ2-7, with D hard to call. V lost 2 bases, J lost 2 bases, and 5 bases lay in between. The CDR3 extends over 12 amino acids. The V gene's germline CDR1 is SGHTS and CDR2 YDEGEE. DNA of the CDR3: TGTGCCAGCAGCTTCACGCCCTACGAGCAGTACTTC. Translation: CASSFTPYEQYF.

The sample holds one count of this clone. The chain has TRBV30 and TRBJ1-5, with D unresolved. V was clipped by 1 base and J by 2 bases, with 9 bases between them. From germline, CDR1 is GTSNPN and CDR2 SVGIG (reference sequence). There are 14 residues in the CDR3. CDR3 in DNA: TGTGCCTGGAGTGAGGCCGTAGGCAATCAGCCCCAGCATTTT. Encoded protein: CAWSEAVGNQPQHF.

This clone was observed once. The chain carries TRBV5-1 and TRBJ2-2; 7 bases fit TRBD1. The germline CDR1 and CDR2 sequences are SGHRS and YFSETQ. The ends lost 7 bases at V and 4 bases at J; junction bases unmatched: 7. The CDR3 sequence is 14 residues long. CDR3 DNA: TGCGCCAGCTATCGACAGGGTTCCACCGGGGAGCTGTTTTTT. As protein: CASYRQGSTGELFF.

V usage is TRBV15 and J usage is TRBJ2-7; D tentatively fits TRBD1 or TRBD2 (6 bases each). Deletions cut 2 bases from V and 5 bases from J, with 19 bases between. The CDR3 has 16 residues. Looked up from germline, CDR1 is LNHNV and CDR2 is YYDKDF (reference sequence). CDR3 nucleotide sequence: TGTGCCACCAGCAGATTGGGACCGGGGGCAATCAACGAGCAGTACTTC. Encoded protein: CATSRLGPGAINEQYF.

Here the CDR3 reads CASSLYLSSNQPQHF. Written as DNA, the CDR3 is TGTGCCAGCAGTTTATATTTGAGCAGCAATCAGCCCCAGCATTTT. The chain joins TRBV28 to TRBJ1-5, with D hard to call. CDR3 length equals 15 residues. Germline V CDR1 and CDR2: MDHEN, SYDVKM. V lost 1 base, J lost 1 base, and 8 bases lay in between.

The chain combines TRBV19 with TRBJ1-1; D gene uncertain. Germline loops: CDR1 LNHDA, CDR2 SQIVND (reference sequence). The CDR3 is 13 residues long. V was cut by 8 bases and J by 1 base, with 11 bases left in between. The CDR3, as DNA: TGTGCCAGTTTACCACGCACGAACACTGAAGCTTTCTTT. It codes for CASLPRTNTEAFF.

This clone was seen once. The chain carries TRBV23-1 and TRBJ2-7; weak D call: TRBD1 (6 bases). Being an ORF, TRBV23-1 has a function that is uncertain. This CDR3 is built from 16 residues. V lost 6 bases to trimming and J lost 0 bases, with 18 bases between them. CDR3 bases: TGCGCCAGCAGCCGGAGCCGGGACAATAGCTCCTACGAGCAGTACTTC. Translated, it gives CASSRSRDNSSYEQYF.

V usage is TRBV27 and J usage is TRBJ2-1, with 12 bases identical to TRBD2. This CDR3 has 15 residues. V was clipped by 6 bases and J by 5 bases; unmatched bases: 5. The germline V gene has CDR1 MNHEY and CDR2 SMNVEV (reference sequence). The CDR3: CASSLTSGRNNEQFF. The CDR3, as DNA: TGTGCCAGCAGCTTGACTAGCGGGAGAAACAATGAGCAGTTCTTC.

CDR3 DNA: TGTGCCACCAGTGAAGGGGGGCAGGTACCCTACGAGCAGTACTTC. Amino acids: CATSEGGQVPYEQYF. The chain couples TRBV24-1 to TRBJ2-7, with D perhaps TRBD1 or TRBD2 (6 bases each). This CDR3 comprises 15 residues. V shed 4 bases and J shed 2 bases, with 14 bases lying between them. Germline-derived CDR1 and CDR2 are KGHDR and SFDVKD.

The genes are TRBV4-1 and TRBJ1-2, with 7 nucleotides matching TRBD1. The germline V gene has CDR1 MGHRA and CDR2 YSYEKL. This CDR3 is 15 amino acids long. Trimming took 2 bases from V and 4 from J; bases not matched to a gene: 7. The DNA of the CDR3 is TGCGCCAGCAGCCAACTTGCAGGGGGGGGCTATGGCTACACCTTC. Translated: CASSQLAGGGYGYTF.

The rearrangement links TRBV6-2 or TRBV6-3 to TRBJ2-2; D might be TRBD2 (6 bases). Trimming pared 6 bases from V and 5 bases from J, leaving 16 bases between. The CDR3 length is 15 residues. Germline V gene sequence: CDR1 MNHEY, CDR2 SVGEGT. The CDR3 is CASSPLGGPTGELFF. The CDR3 DNA is TGTGCCAGCAGCCCATTAGGAGGGCCTACCGGGGAGCTGTTTTTT.

This rearrangement joins TRBV2 to TRBJ2-7, with 8 bases fitting TRBD1. The trim removed 4 bases at V and 4 bases at J, leaving 3 bases unmatched. The V gene's germline CDR1 is SNHLY and CDR2 FYNNEI. This CDR3 spans 13 amino acids. CDR3: CASSGQGFYEQYF. In DNA, the CDR3 is TGTGCCAGCAGTGGACAGGGGTTTTACGAGCAGTACTTC.

This sequence joins TRBV10-3 and TRBJ1-2; perhaps TRBD1 as D (5 bases). Germline values: CDR1 ENHRY, CDR2 SYGVKD. The CDR3 is 16 residues long. Deletions cut 2 bases from V and 3 bases from J, with 16 bases between. The CDR3 loop reads CAISEDLRQGDYGYTF. CDR3 bases: TGTGCCATCAGTGAGGATCTACGGCAGGGAGACTATGGCTACACCTTC.

The rearrangement links TRBV2 to TRBJ2-7; 13 nucleotides align to TRBD2. Trimming took 6 bases from V and 1 from J; bases not matched to a gene: 6. Germline V gene sequence: CDR1 SNHLY, CDR2 FYNNEI. The CDR3 has 16 amino acids. The CDR3 nucleotides read TGTGCCAGCAGGAGACTAGCGGGAGGTCCGTCCTACGAGCAGTACTTC. Its translation is CASRRLAGGPSYEQYF.

This clone was observed a single time. This rearrangement joins TRBV19 to TRBJ1-2; D may be TRBD1 (5 bases). CDR3 length: 14 residues. Germline-derived CDR1 and CDR2 are LNHDA and SQIVND (reference sequence). V shed 3 bases and J shed 2 bases, with 10 bases lying between them. This CDR3 is CASSIGQGNYGYTF. The CDR3 DNA reads as TGTGCCAGTAGTATCGGTCAGGGCAACTATGGCTACACCTTC.

V usage is TRBV7-9 and J usage is TRBJ1-2; D gene unclear. The V end lost 5 bases, the J end lost 6 bases, and 19 bases lay between the germline ends. Looked up from germline, CDR1 is SEHNR and CDR2 is FQNEAQ (reference sequence). The CDR3 contains 15 residues. CDR3 protein: CASSPLGSPGHGYTF. CDR3 nucleotide sequence: TGTGCCAGCAGCCCACTCGGCAGCCCAGGCCATGGCTACACCTTC.